The clone carrying this TCR beta chain was seen ten or more times. As yet, its antigen is unknown. This sample was taken from a study of early T cells in non-severe SARS-CoV-2 infection. TCRdb fed the 5' RACE reads into MiXCR, producing one record per CDR3 protein. The table shows fewer than 85,000 distinct CDR3 sequences, with over 9% occurring only once. Study-wide findings and caveats: Matching results from VDJdb favored anti-spike CD8 responses, leaving private and CD4 specificities undetected.

Per germline, CDR1 MNHEY and CDR2 SVGEGT. Trimming shortened V by 1 base and J by 2 bases, and 10 bases separated the two germline ends. This CDR3 has 15 amino acids. The clonotype was recovered from an adult who was a healthcare worker with PCR-confirmed SARS-CoV-2 infection or an uninfected control (not recorded which). The sample consisted of whole blood, taken at baseline. J is TRBJ2-3 and V is TRBV6-2 or TRBV6-3; D possibly corresponds to TRBD2 (5 bases). The CDR3 reads CASSYLGLDTDTQYF. In DNA, the CDR3 is TGTGCCAGCAGTTACTTAGGACTTGACACAGATACGCAGTATTTT.